These 28 T cell receptor beta chains were all obtained from the same sample, sequenced in a study of PD-L1 blockade in urothelial cancer. Assay used: immunoSEQ multiplex PCR; TCRdb lists only in-frame clones, some missing. The repertoire holds almost 90,000 clones, with roughly 84% as singletons. The time point: pretreatment peripheral blood. This specimen consisted of PBMCs, obtained around atezolizumab (anti-PD-L1) treatment. These receptors all stem from a man aged 55-75 years with urothelial cancer.

The chain has TRBV7-8 and TRBJ2-7; 10 bases align to TRBD1. The V gene's germline CDR1 is SGHVS and CDR2 FQNEAQ. The CDR3 extends over 19 amino acids. Germline trimming cut 1 base from V and 2 bases from J; bases unmatched to any gene: 14. CDR3 in DNA: TGTGCCAGCAGCTTAGGGGAGGGACAGGGGCCCAACGGCCCCTACGAGCAGTACTTC. It translates to CASSLGEGQGPNGPYEQYF.

This clone has only a few counts. This chain links TRBV7-8 with TRBJ2-1, with 8 bases identical to TRBD1. The CDR3 sequence is 17 residues long. CDR1 and CDR2 from the germline V gene are SGHVS and FQNEAQ. The V gene end was trimmed by 5 bases and the J gene end by 7 bases; junction bases not matched to a gene: 16. This CDR3 reads CASSPRTRDRLMNEQFF. In nucleotides, the CDR3 is TGTGCCAGCAGCCCCCGTACTAGGGACAGGTTAATGAATGAGCAGTTCTTC.

This chain joins TRBV5-1 and TRBJ2-7, with 12 bases lining up with TRBD2. J lost 1 base, V lost 0 bases, and 8 bases had no gene match. The germline V gene has CDR1 SGHRS and CDR2 YFSETQ. CDR3 length equals 18 residues. The CDR3, as DNA: TGCGCCAGCAGCTTGGCCCCGACTAGCGGGAGAGGTTCCTACGAGCAGTACTTC. Translating it yields CASSLAPTSGRGSYEQYF.

The chain carries TRBV7-2 and TRBJ2-1; D call uncertain. This CDR3 is built from 15 residues. V lost 5 bases and J 2 bases, leaving 13 bases between the germline ends. Germline V gene data show CDR1 as SGHTA and CDR2 as FQGNSA. CDR3 in DNA: TGTGCCAGCAGCCCGACTTGGATTACCTACAATGAGCAGTTCTTC. This translates into CASSPTWITYNEQFF. The entire variable domain, with the rest obtained from reference TRBV7-2 and TRBJ2-1, is as follows: GAGVSQSPSNKVTEKGKDVELRCDPISGHTALYWYRQSLGQGLEFLIYFQGNSAPDKSGLPSDRFSAERTGGSVSTLTIQRTQQEDSAVYLCASSPTWITYNEQFFGPGTRLTVL.

Concerning this clone itself: At one end the junction does not follow the germline gene, possibly because of a read error. J is TRBJ2-7 and V is TRBV20-1; D is uncertain. The V gene's germline CDR1 is DFQATT and CDR2 SNEGSKA (reference sequence). This CDR3 has 11 amino acids. CDR3 nucleotides: TGCAGTGCTAGTTCTAGATACGCGCAGTACTTC. This sequence encodes CSASSRYAQYF.

The chain carries TRBV19 and TRBJ2-1; 10 positions agree with TRBD2. Looked up from germline, CDR1 is LNHDA and CDR2 is SQIVND (reference sequence). The CDR3 runs to 14 residues. The trim removed 6 bases at V and 7 bases at J, leaving 6 bases unmatched. Written as DNA, the CDR3 is TGTGCCAGTAGCCCAGCGGGGGGGCCTAATGAGCAGTTCTTC. Its translation: CASSPAGGPNEQFF.

This clone was recorded a few times. The chain combines TRBV18 with TRBJ2-3, with 9 bases aligning to TRBD2. V dropped 3 bases and J dropped 5; count of bases not matched to a gene: 6. This CDR3 is 15 amino acids long. Per germline, CDR1 KGHSH and CDR2 LQKENI. Written as DNA, the CDR3 is TGTGCCAGCTCACCCAGGCGGGAGGGAAGAGATACGCAGTATTTT. Translation: CASSPRREGRDTQYF. The whole variable domain, remainder taken from reference TRBV18 and TRBJ2-3, is NAGVMQNPRHLVRRRGQEARLRCSPMKGHSHVYWYRQLPEEGLKFMVYLQKENIIDESGMPKERFSAEFPKEGPSILRIQQVVRGDSAAYFCASSPRREGRDTQYFGPGTRLTVL.

V usage is TRBV5-1 and J usage is TRBJ2-5; tentative D call: TRBD2 (5 bases). CDR1 is SGHRS and CDR2 is YFSETQ in the germline V gene. With 0 bases removed from V and 0 bases from J, the gap between germline ends came to 12 bases. There are 16 residues in the CDR3. CDR3 amino acids: CASSLGSLAYQETQYF. CDR3 DNA sequence: TGCGCCAGCAGCTTGGGGTCTTTAGCGTACCAAGAGACCCAGTACTTC.

The chain recombines TRBV2 with TRBJ2-6; D call uncertain. This CDR3 comprises 17 residues. Germline V gene data show CDR1 as SNHLY and CDR2 as FYNNEI. V lost 6 bases and J 2 bases, leaving 17 bases between the germline ends. The CDR3, as DNA: TGTGCCAGCAGCACCTCCCGGAGTAACCCTGGGGCCAACGTCCTGACTTTC. Protein: CASSTSRSNPGANVLTF.

The J gene is TRBJ1-2, the V gene TRBV28; a possible D gene is TRBD1 (5 bases). This CDR3 region has 13 residues. Trimming left V 2 bases short and J 6 bases short, with 10 bases between. Germline CDR1 and CDR2: MDHEN and SYDVKM. CDR3 DNA: TGTGCCAGCAGTTTACTCCAGGGTGATGGCTACACCTTC. Encoded protein: CASSLLQGDGYTF.

The chain combines TRBV29-1 with TRBJ1-4; D is unclear. Germline V lookup: CDR1 SQVTM, CDR2 ANQGSEA. The V gene lost 4 bases and the J gene lost 9 bases, with 9 bases spanning the gap. CDR3 length: 11 residues. Here the CDR3 reads CSVASGKKLFF. The CDR3 nucleotides read TGCAGCGTTGCCTCGGGGAAAAAACTGTTTTTT.

V gene TRBV5-1 combines with J gene TRBJ2-3; TRBD2 matches 9 bases. CDR1 SGHRS and CDR2 YFSETQ come from the germline V gene. This CDR3 contains 17 residues. The junction had 11 bases not matched to a gene; V was cut back by 4 bases and J by 2 bases. The CDR3 region is CASSLDQTSGNTDTQYF. In DNA form, the CDR3 reads TGCGCCAGCAGCCTCGATCAGACTAGCGGAAACACAGATACGCAGTATTTT.

Of note for this clone: The junction departs from germline at one end; a sequencing error may be responsible. The chain carries TRBV7-9 and TRBJ2-7; D possibly corresponds to TRBD2 (6 bases). CDR1 SEHNR and CDR2 FQNEAQ come from the germline V gene (reference sequence). The CDR3 consists of 16 residues. CDR3 loop: CASSQDPSGVLYEQYF. The CDR3 region has the DNA TGCGCCAGCAGCCAAGATCCCTCGGGAGTGCTTTACGAGCAGTACTTC.

The chain is built from TRBV9 and TRBJ2-2, with 16 bases aligning to TRBD2. Germline V gives CDR1 SGDLS, CDR2 YYNGEE. Unmatched junction bases numbered 5, after V lost 4 bases and J lost 2 bases. The CDR3 sequence is 18 residues long. CDR3 region: CASSWGLAGGRNTGELFF. CDR3 in DNA: TGTGCCAGCAGCTGGGGACTAGCGGGAGGGCGTAACACCGGGGAGCTGTTTTTT.

V is TRBV4-1 and J is TRBJ1-1; D is uncertain. Germline CDR1 is MGHRA and CDR2 is YSYEKL. This CDR3 comprises 13 residues. V was cut by 0 bases and J by 4 bases, with 6 bases left in between. For the CDR3, the DNA is TGCGCCAGCAGCCAAGAAGGGAGCACTGAAGCTTTCTTT. Translation: CASSQEGSTEAFF.

V and J are TRBV5-4 and TRBJ2-5; 12 nucleotides agree with TRBD2. The germline gives CDR1 SGHNT, CDR2 YYREEE (reference sequence). Germline trimming cut 0 bases from V and 3 bases from J; bases unmatched to any gene: 6. The CDR3 loop spans 17 amino acids. In DNA, the CDR3 is TGTGCCAGCAGCTTGGTGGCTAGCGGGAGGGCCGAAGAGACCCAGTACTTC. It yields the protein CASSLVASGRAEETQYF. Looking up the rest from reference TRBV5-4 and TRBJ2-5 gives the full variable domain: ETGVTQSPTHLIKTRGQQVTLRCSSQSGHNTVSWYQQALGQGPQFIFQYYREEENGRGNFPPRFSGLQFPNYSSELNVNALELDDSALYLCASSLVASGRAEETQYFGPGTRLLVL.

The V and J genes are TRBV5-1 and TRBJ1-5, with 8 bases aligning to TRBD1. CDR1 SGHRS and CDR2 YFSETQ come from the germline V gene. The CDR3 is made up of 15 amino acids. After removal of 4 bases from V and 4 bases from J, the junction contained 7 bases not matched to a gene. Here the CDR3 reads CASSLTGTGNQPQHF. The CDR3 coding sequence is TGCGCCAGCAGCCTGACCGGGACAGGAAATCAGCCCCAGCATTTT.

The genes are TRBV27 and TRBJ2-7, with TRBD1 matching 9 bases. The CDR3 loop spans 14 amino acids. Germline V CDR1 and CDR2: MNHEY, SMNVEV (reference sequence). J was trimmed by 3 bases and V by 8 bases; bases with no gene match: 8. The CDR3 reads CASSWRQGGYEQYF. CDR3 DNA: TGTGCCAGCTCCTGGAGACAGGGGGGCTACGAGCAGTACTTC.

CDR3 DNA sequence: TGTGCCAGCAGTATCGACAGGGGCGAGACCCAGTACTTC. The encoded protein is CASSIDRGETQYF. The chain recombines TRBV6-1 with TRBJ2-5, with TRBD1 matching over 8 bases. Germline values: CDR1 MNHNS, CDR2 SASEGT. The CDR3 length is 13 residues. The V and J ends lost 5 bases and 5 bases, in that order; junction bases with no gene match: 4.

J is TRBJ2-1 and V is TRBV28; D might be TRBD2 (7 bases). The CDR3 spans 19 residues. V lost 6 bases and J lost 0, with 24 bases in between. CDR1 and CDR2 from the germline V gene are MDHEN and SYDVKM. Here the CDR3 DNA reads TGTGCCAGCAGGAGCCCCGGGGGCGGGAGAGGGAGCTCCTACAATGAGCAGTTCTTC. Residues: CASRSPGGGRGSSYNEQFF.

This chain links TRBV7-8 with TRBJ1-2; D gene uncertain. The germline CDR1 and CDR2 sequences are SGHVS and FQNEAQ. Trimming took off 4 bases at V and 2 bases at J, with 17 bases between the two ends. This CDR3 has 16 residues. CDR3 sequence (DNA): TGTGCCAGCAGCTCTGGAGGGTGGAAAGAAAACTATGGCTACACCTTC. This sequence encodes CASSSGGWKENYGYTF.

This clone was counted only a few times. The genes are TRBV5-4 and TRBJ1-2, with no clear D. Trimming removed 0 bases at V and 1 base at J, with 10 bases between. This CDR3 has 15 residues. Germline V gene data show CDR1 as SGHNT and CDR2 as YYREEE (reference sequence). This CDR3 is CASSLARRGNYGYTF. DNA for the CDR3: TGTGCCAGCAGCTTGGCCAGACGCGGTAACTATGGCTACACCTTC.

The CDR3 loop is CASSLAPIREQYF. In nucleotides, the CDR3 is TGCGCCAGCAGCTTGGCTCCCATCCGGGAGCAGTACTTC. The V and J genes are TRBV5-1 and TRBJ2-7; unclear D gene. Germline loops: CDR1 SGHRS, CDR2 YFSETQ. This CDR3 contains 13 residues. The V gene lost 0 bases and the J gene lost 7 bases, with 11 bases spanning the gap.

The chain couples TRBV5-1 to TRBJ1-5; no definite D call. The germline V and J ends were trimmed by 4 bases and 7 bases, with 12 bases remaining between them. The germline gives CDR1 SGHRS, CDR2 YFSETQ. CDR3 length: 13 amino acids. Here the CDR3 DNA reads TGCGCCAGCAGCGGCGGTTCTGACCAGCCCCAGCATTTT. This encodes CASSGGSDQPQHF.

The chain carries TRBV28 and TRBJ2-7; 8 bases fit TRBD2. The CDR3 sequence is 18 residues long. V dropped 5 bases and J dropped 3; count of bases not matched to a gene: 18. Germline CDR1 is MDHEN and CDR2 is SYDVKM. The CDR3 is CASSPITASLAGLYEQYF. CDR3 bases: TGTGCCAGCAGTCCGATTACCGCCTCGCTAGCGGGTCTCTACGAGCAGTACTTC.

This chain uses TRBV6-5 with TRBJ2-2; 8 positions agree with TRBD2. This CDR3 region has 14 residues. The J segment lost 8 bases and the V segment lost 9 bases, leaving 11 bases of the junction unmatched. Looked up from germline, CDR1 is MNHEY and CDR2 is SVGAGI. This chain's CDR3 is CASSTGGVIGELFF. The CDR3 coding sequence is TGTGCCAGTAGCACGGGGGGGGTTATAGGGGAGCTGTTTTTT.

V gene TRBV18 combines with J gene TRBJ1-1, with 12 bases that match TRBD1. The CDR3 loop spans 16 amino acids. The V gene's germline CDR1 is KGHSH and CDR2 LQKENI. J lost 0 bases, V lost 5 bases, and 4 bases had no gene match. Here the CDR3 DNA reads TGTGCCAGCTCAATCGGGACAGGGGGCCTGAACACTGAAGCTTTCTTT. It translates to CASSIGTGGLNTEAFF.

V usage is TRBV9 and J usage is TRBJ2-1, with D possibly TRBD2 on 5 matching bases. Trimming left V 7 bases short and J 0 bases short, with 20 bases between. This CDR3 is 17 amino acids long. Germline V CDR1 and CDR2: SGDLS, YYNGEE. The CDR3 reads CASAGGGRSSSYNEQFF. The DNA of the CDR3 is TGTGCCAGCGCCGGAGGCGGGCGATCGAGCTCCTACAATGAGCAGTTCTTC.